Following are 19 T cell receptor beta chains from one sample sequenced in a study of T cells in Graves' hyperthyroidism and ophthalmopathy. The source material, RNA transcripts, was used to amplify TCR beta CDR3 regions. The TCR CDR3 first-round RT-PCR relied on the HTBI primer set. TCRdb called the multiplex PCR reads again in MiXCR, with one record for every CDR3 protein. This table has around 700,000 distinct CDR3 sequences, roughly 32% appearing once. Sequenced sample: blood. The receptors were gathered from a woman between 40 and 50 years old with Graves' hyperthyroidism.

The chain is built from TRBV11-2 and TRBJ1-2, with 10 bases fitting TRBD1. V was clipped by 2 bases and J by 8 bases; unmatched bases: 5. The CDR3 contains 14 residues. Germline V CDR1 and CDR2: SGHAT, FQNNGV. The CDR3 DNA is TGTGCCAGCAGCTTATCCGGGACAGGGGAAGGCTACACCTTC. It yields the protein CASSLSGTGEGYTF.

This clonotype was counted many times. CDR3 sequence: CATSGPTGPHSGANVLTF. The CDR3 DNA reads as TGTGCCACCAGTGGGCCGACAGGGCCCCACTCTGGGGCCAACGTCCTGACTTTC. The chain links TRBV24-1 to TRBJ2-6; TRBD1 agrees at 7 bases. V trimming: 5 bases; J trimming: 0 bases; junction bases outside the gene matches: 9. Germline V gives CDR1 KGHDR, CDR2 SFDVKD. The CDR3 sequence is 18 residues long.

In its sample, this clonotype was seen many times. CDR3 nucleotides: TGTGCCAGCAGCATTACTAGCACCGGAGAGACCCAGTACTTC. This gives the protein CASSITSTGETQYF. V gene TRBV5-5 combines with J gene TRBJ2-5, with D perhaps matching TRBD2 (6 bases). CDR1 is SGHKS, CDR2 YYEKEE, per germline (reference sequence). The CDR3 runs to 14 residues. V lost 4 bases to trimming and J lost 4 bases, with 14 bases between them.

A single count supports this clonotype. The chain is built from TRBV14 and TRBJ2-7, with unresolved D. The J call is uncertain, as TRBJ2-1 better fits the DNA end. The CDR3 runs 12 residues. CDR1 SGHDN and CDR2 FVKESK come from the germline V gene. CDR3 coding DNA: TGTGCCAGCAGTACCCTTATCAATGAGCAGTTCTTC. This codes for CASSTLINEQFF.

Concerning this clonotype: A much larger clone differs from this one at a single base, so this may be a read error. This sequence joins TRBV10-3 and TRBJ2-6; D not certain. The V gene lost 7 bases and the J gene lost 2 bases, with 0 bases spanning the gap. This CDR3 spans 11 amino acids. Germline CDR1 ENHRY, CDR2 SYGVKD. This CDR3 is CAITGANVLTF. CDR3 DNA sequence: TGTGCCATCACTGGGGCCAACGTCCTGACTTTC.

This clonotype was seen many times. The V and J genes are TRBV19 and TRBJ1-5; D not certain. Germline lookup yields CDR1 LNHDA and CDR2 SQIVND (reference sequence). Trimming removed 3 bases at V and 7 bases at J, with 13 bases between. CDR3 length equals 14 residues. For the CDR3, the DNA is TGTGCCAGTAGTATCGGTTTTTCGGGCCAGCCCCAGCATTTT. It translates to CASSIGFSGQPQHF.

This clonotype showed up just a few times. The chain combines TRBV24-1 with TRBJ2-3, with D perhaps TRBD2 (5 bases). The CDR3 covers 15 residues. Germline V CDR1 and CDR2: KGHDR, SFDVKD. Trimming took 4 bases from V and 4 from J, leaving 14 bases between them. CDR3 in DNA: TGTGCCACCAGTGACGACCGGGGTATCGCAGATACGCAGTATTTT. As protein: CATSDDRGIADTQYF.

This clonotype was found many times. The rearrangement links TRBV6-5 to TRBJ1-6; the D is unclear. The CDR3 totals 13 residues. Between the trimmed V and J ends, which lost 6 bases and 5 bases, there was a span of 8 bases. In germline, CDR1 is MNHEY, CDR2 SVGAGI. The CDR3 DNA reads as TGTGCCAGCAGCGACCGAGATAATTCACCCCTCCACTTT. This codes for CASSDRDNSPLHF.

This clonotype came up once. V gene TRBV5-1 combines with J gene TRBJ1-2; the match to TRBD1 covers 10 bases. Germline CDR1 reads SGHRS; CDR2 reads YFSETQ. V was pared by 1 base and J by 6 bases, with 3 bases of the junction left unmatched. The CDR3 contains 14 residues. Here the CDR3 reads CASSLPDRGHGYTF. The CDR3 DNA reads TGCGCCAGCAGCTTGCCAGACAGGGGGCATGGCTACACCTTC. The complete variable domain, with remaining parts taken from reference TRBV5-1 and TRBJ1-2, reads KAGVTQTPRYLIKTRGQQVTLSCSPISGHRSVSWYQQTPGQGLQFLFEYFSETQRNKGNFPGRFSGRQFSNSRSEMNVSTLELGDSALYLCASSLPDRGHGYTFGSGTRLTVV.

The chain carries TRBV29-1 and TRBJ2-5, with a possible D match to TRBD2 (7 bases). The germline V gene encodes CDR1 SQVTM and CDR2 ANQGSEA. Trimming removed 8 bases at V and 4 bases at J, with 20 bases between. This CDR3 comprises 14 residues. The CDR3 loop reads CSLEAGGRGETQYF. DNA of the CDR3: TGCAGCTTAGAGGCCGGGGGGCGCGGAGAGACCCAGTACTTC. Drawing the rest from reference TRBV29-1 and TRBJ2-5, the complete variable domain is SAVISQKPSRDICQRGTSLTIQCQVDSQVTMMFWYRQQPGQSLTLIATANQGSEATYESGFVIDKFPISRPNLTFSTLTVSNMSPEDSSIYLCSLEAGGRGETQYFGPGTRLLVL.

About this clonotype: The junction does not match germline at one end; this may be a read error. The chain employs TRBV10-2 and TRBJ2-5; D might be TRBD2 (5 bases). Germline V gene lookup returns CDR1 WSHSY and CDR2 SAAADI. The CDR3 contains 17 residues. The CDR3 coding sequence is TGTGCCAGCAGTTACTCCGAGGGCGCGGACGGTCAAGAGACCCAGTACTTC. Translation gives CASSYSEGADGQETQYF.

This chain joins TRBV2 and TRBJ2-7; 9 bases are shared with TRBD1. The germline V gene has CDR1 SNHLY and CDR2 FYNNEI. CDR3 length equals 15 residues. V lost 6 bases, J lost 3 bases, and 9 bases stayed unmatched. Here the CDR3 reads CASSLGGQGIYEQYF. DNA of the CDR3: TGTGCCAGCAGCTTGGGGGGACAGGGCATCTACGAGCAGTACTTC.

The V and J genes are TRBV19 and TRBJ1-2; the D is unclear. The CDR3 length is 13 residues. Germline V gene data show CDR1 as LNHDA and CDR2 as SQIVND (reference sequence). Trimming stripped 7 bases from V and 5 bases from J, with 14 bases between. The CDR3, as DNA: TGTGCCAGTAAAACCGGGTTCCAGTATGGCTACACCTTC. It specifies CASKTGFQYGYTF.

This clonotype was detected a few times. The CDR3 reads CASSLALGTGGKYGYTF. CDR3 coding DNA: TGTGCCAGCAGTTTAGCGCTGGGGACAGGGGGGAAGTATGGCTACACCTTC. V gene TRBV12-3 or TRBV12-4 combines with J gene TRBJ1-2; 11 nucleotides agree with TRBD1. V gave up 0 bases and J gave up 5 bases; unmatched junction bases: 8. The CDR3 extends over 17 amino acids.

This clonotype was recorded at least ten times. This chain links TRBV30 with TRBJ1-2; D not certain. The germline V gene encodes CDR1 GTSNPN and CDR2 SVGIG (reference sequence). Trimming cost V 3 bases and J 3 bases, with 5 bases left between them. The CDR3 contains 11 residues. The CDR3 protein is CAWRVDYGYTF. In DNA, the CDR3 is TGTGCCTGGAGGGTAGACTATGGCTACACCTTC.

This clonotype was seen only once. The J gene is TRBJ1-3, the V gene TRBV19, with D perhaps matching TRBD1 (6 bases). Deletions cut 10 bases from V and 0 bases from J, with 28 bases between. Germline V gives CDR1 LNHDA, CDR2 SQIVND (reference sequence). The CDR3 runs to 19 residues. The CDR3 coding sequence is TGTGCCACGACGACCCAGTTTATGGGCAAGGGGGACTCTGGAAACACCATATATTTT. This gives the protein CATTTQFMGKGDSGNTIYF. The full variable domain, in which reference TRBV19 and TRBJ1-3 provide the parts outside the CDR3, is DGGITQSPKYLFRKEGQNVTLSCEQNLNHDAMYWYRQDPGQGLRLIYYSQIVNDFQKGDIAEGYSVSREKKESFPLTVTSAQKNPTAFYLCATTTQFMGKGDSGNTIYFGEGSWLTVV.

As for this clonotype: One junction end disagrees with the germline gene, perhaps due to a read error. The chain employs TRBV2 and TRBJ1-5, with D perhaps matching TRBD1 (5 bases). CDR1 is SNHLY and CDR2 is FYNNEI in the germline V gene. This CDR3 has 16 residues. The CDR3 spells CARSLYGRANNQPQHF. The DNA of the CDR3 is TGTGCCCGCAGCCTCTACGGCAGGGCAAACAATCAGCCCCAGCATTTT.

Many counts were recorded for this clonotype. The chain links TRBV20-1 to TRBJ1-5; 10 nucleotides agree with TRBD1. This CDR3 comprises 12 residues. Trimming took 6 bases from V and 5 from J; bases not matched to a gene: 1. In germline, CDR1 is DFQATT, CDR2 SNEGSKA (reference sequence). CDR3 amino acids: CSAGTGDQPQHF. The CDR3 bases are TGCAGTGCCGGGACAGGGGATCAGCCCCAGCATTTT.

This clonotype has a handful of counts. The genes are TRBV6-5 and TRBJ1-2, with D possibly matching TRBD1 (5 bases). The V gene lost 2 bases and the J gene lost 6 bases, with 22 bases spanning the gap. This CDR3 has 17 amino acids. Germline-derived CDR1 and CDR2 are MNHEY and SVGAGI. CDR3 loop: CASSYQVVAWGVDGYTF. The DNA of the CDR3 is TGTGCCAGCAGTTACCAAGTCGTGGCGTGGGGCGTCGATGGCTACACCTTC.